Presented here are 8 T cell receptor beta chains from one specimen sequenced in a study of early T cells in non-severe SARS-CoV-2 infection. TCRdb re-called the 5' RACE reads with MiXCR, one entry per CDR3 protein. Among 69,000 or so distinct CDR3 sequences listed, 3.5% to 6% were seen once. This specimen was whole blood, taken at baseline. These receptors were collected from an adult who was a healthcare worker with PCR-confirmed SARS-CoV-2 infection or an uninfected control (not recorded which). The donor label of this sample is uncertain.

In its sample, this clonotype was seen many times. One junction end disagrees with the germline gene, perhaps due to a read error. The chain recombines TRBV12-3 or TRBV12-4 with TRBJ1-1; TRBD1 might be the D (5 bases). This CDR3 has 14 residues. CDR3 in amino acids: CASSLAGVNTEVFF. CDR3 nucleotide sequence: TGTGCCAGCAGTTTAGCGGGGGTGAACACTGAAGTTTTCTTT.

This clonotype was recorded at least ten times. The rearrangement links TRBV5-1 to TRBJ2-1; D perhaps matches TRBD2 (6 bases). CDR3 size: 15 residues. Germline V gene data show CDR1 as SGHRS and CDR2 as YFSETQ. V was shortened by 7 bases and J by 4 bases, with 18 bases between the two germline ends. The CDR3 loop is CASSPARGRYNEQFF. For the CDR3, the DNA is TGCGCCAGCTCTCCCGCGCGGGGCAGGTACAATGAGCAGTTCTTC.

This clonotype was observed at least ten times. The chain combines TRBV5-4 with TRBJ1-5; 7 nucleotides match TRBD1. This CDR3 contains 14 residues. Unmatched junction bases numbered 11, after V lost 7 bases and J lost 7 bases. Germline V gene data show CDR1 as SGHNT and CDR2 as YYREEE (reference sequence). The DNA for the CDR3 is TGTGCCAGCCGACAGAGGGGGCAAAACCAGCCCCAGCATTTT. This gives the protein CASRQRGQNQPQHF.

This clonotype was seen more than once but under ten times. The chain recombines TRBV19 with TRBJ2-7; 7 nucleotides align to TRBD1. This CDR3 has 15 amino acids. Germline CDR1 reads LNHDA; CDR2 reads SQIVND (reference sequence). Losses at the gene ends were 6 bases for V and 2 bases for J; bases not matched to a gene: 10. Here the CDR3 DNA reads TGTGCCAGTAGCCACGGGACAGCGACTACCTACGAGCAGTACTTC. Translated: CASSHGTATTYEQYF.

This clonotype was recorded at least ten times. This chain uses TRBV27 with TRBJ2-3; D not certain. Trimming stripped 6 bases from V and 5 bases from J, with 15 bases between. CDR1 MNHEY and CDR2 SMNVEV come from the germline V gene (reference sequence). The CDR3 covers 14 residues. CDR3 in amino acids: CASRWASSGDTQYF. As DNA, the CDR3 is TGTGCCAGCAGATGGGCATCCTCGGGAGATACGCAGTATTTT.

By share, this clonotype ranks as medium-sized. The chain uses TRBV29-1 and TRBJ1-1; D remains ambiguous. The germline CDR1 and CDR2 sequences are SQVTM and ANQGSEA. Deletions cut 2 bases from V and 8 bases from J, with 18 bases between. CDR3 length: 14 residues. The CDR3 here is CSVEFNSPIVEAFF. CDR3 in DNA: TGCAGCGTTGAATTTAATTCGCCTATTGTGGAAGCTTTCTTT.

In this sample, this clonotype turned up a few times. The chain uses TRBV7-9 and TRBJ2-6; D is perhaps TRBD1 or TRBD2 (5 bases each). Trimming took 5 bases from V and 3 from J, leaving 17 bases between them. Germline values: CDR1 SEHNR, CDR2 FQNEAQ (reference sequence). CDR3 size: 17 residues. The CDR3 is CASSQGRVGSGANVLTF. CDR3 coding DNA: TGTGCCAGCAGCCAAGGCAGGGTGGGGAGTGGGGCCAACGTCCTGACTTTC.

This clonotype was seen at least ten times. The rearrangement joins TRBV29-1 to TRBJ1-1, with unresolved D. CDR3 length equals 14 residues. Germline assignment: CDR1 SQVTM and CDR2 ANQGSEA. The V end lost 1 base, the J end lost 1 base, and 10 bases lay between the germline ends. The CDR3 protein is CSVEAGRWNTEAFF. CDR3 sequence (DNA): TGCAGCGTTGAAGCGGGCAGGTGGAACACTGAAGCTTTCTTT. Looking up the rest from reference TRBV29-1 and TRBJ1-1 gives the full variable domain: SAVISQKPSRDICQRGTSLTIQCQVDSQVTMMFWYRQQPGQSLTLIATANQGSEATYESGFVIDKFPISRPNLTFSTLTVSNMSPEDSSIYLCSVEAGRWNTEAFFGQGTRLTVV.